Presented here are 13 T cell receptor beta chains from one specimen sequenced in a study of blood T cell repertoires in COVID-19. Repertoires were generated with immunoSEQ multiplex PCR, while TCRdb's copy carries only in-frame clones and drops some. The table lists more than 200,000 clones, around 78% of them singletons. Specimen: peripheral blood. The origin of the receptors is a woman between 70 and 85 years old with active or convalescent COVID-19.

This chain uses TRBV19 with TRBJ2-3; 10 bases line up with TRBD1. The CDR3 spans 14 residues. Germline V gene data show CDR1 as LNHDA and CDR2 as SQIVND (reference sequence). J gave up 5 bases and V 5 bases, and 4 bases lay outside the gene matches. CDR3 loop: CASSPGQGGDTQYF. Here the CDR3 DNA reads TGTGCCAGTAGTCCCGGACAGGGGGGAGATACGCAGTATTTT.

The genes are TRBV7-3 and TRBJ2-3; possible D gene TRBD2, 5 bases. CDR3 length equals 16 residues. V was trimmed by 4 bases and J by 1 base, leaving 15 bases between them. The V gene's germline CDR1 is SGHTA and CDR2 FQGTGA. The CDR3: CASSSSGGPGTDTQYF. CDR3 nucleotides: TGTGCCAGCAGCTCAAGCGGAGGCCCGGGCACAGATACGCAGTATTTT.

The chain employs TRBV9 and TRBJ1-4; TRBD1 agrees at 10 bases. After removal of 0 bases from V and 8 bases from J, the junction contained 4 bases not matched to a gene. This CDR3 region has 15 residues. Germline CDR1 reads SGDLS; CDR2 reads YYNGEE. CDR3 sequence (DNA): TGTGCCAGCAGCGTAGGGGACAGGGGCCGGGAAAAACTGTTTTTT. Protein product: CASSVGDRGREKLFF. The full variable domain, its missing parts supplied by reference TRBV9 and TRBJ1-4, is DSGVTQTPKHLITATGQRVTLRCSPRSGDLSVYWYQQSLDQGLQFLIQYYNGEERAKGNILERFSAQQFPDLHSELNLSSLELGDSALYFCASSVGDRGREKLFFGSGTQLSVL.

There are many counts of this clone. The chain uses TRBV4-3 and TRBJ1-2; D unresolved. The V end lost 0 bases, the J end lost 6 bases, and 14 bases lay between the germline ends. CDR1 LGHNA and CDR2 YSLEER come from the germline V gene. The CDR3 is 15 residues long. This CDR3 reads CASSQDLGREDGYTF. The CDR3 DNA sequence: TGCGCCAGCAGCCAAGATCTCGGGCGGGAGGATGGCTACACCTTC.

This clone was seen just once. The chain recombines TRBV7-6 with TRBJ1-2; 8 positions match TRBD1. Germline CDR1 and CDR2: SGHVS and FNYEAQ. V lost 0 bases, J lost 4 bases, and 4 bases stayed unmatched. There are 15 residues in the CDR3. CDR3 nucleotides: TGTGCCAGCAGCTTAGCGGCAGGGGGCGGCTATGGCTACACCTTC. Translation: CASSLAAGGGYGYTF.

This clone was seen a single time. The V gene is TRBV19, the J gene TRBJ2-7; D not certain. CDR1 is LNHDA, CDR2 SQIVND, per germline (reference sequence). This CDR3 is 13 amino acids long. V was trimmed by 5 bases and J by 0 bases, leaving 8 bases between them. CDR3 sequence: CASSSTASYEQYF. The DNA for the CDR3 is TGTGCCAGTAGTTCCACTGCCTCCTACGAGCAGTACTTC.

The rearrangement joins TRBV5-6 to TRBJ1-4; 7 positions match TRBD1. The length of the CDR3 is 14 residues. Unmatched junction bases numbered 8, after V lost 5 bases and J lost 7 bases. Germline loops: CDR1 SGHDT, CDR2 YYEEEE. The CDR3 sequence is CASREGANAEKLFF. The CDR3 coding sequence is TGTGCCAGCAGGGAGGGGGCGAATGCTGAAAAACTGTTTTTT.

CDR3 coding DNA: TGCGCCAGCAGCCAAGATCTAGCGGGGGGGGAAGAGACCCAGTACTTC. Translation gives CASSQDLAGGEETQYF. The rearrangement joins TRBV4-1 to TRBJ2-5, with 12 positions matching TRBD2. Trimming took 0 bases from V and 3 from J; bases not matched to a gene: 2. The CDR3 totals 16 residues. Germline V lookup: CDR1 MGHRA, CDR2 YSYEKL.

This chain joins TRBV5-4 and TRBJ2-1; 10 bases fit TRBD1. The J segment lost 10 bases and the V segment lost 0 bases, leaving 7 bases of the junction unmatched. CDR1 and CDR2 from the germline V gene are SGHNT and YYREEE (reference sequence). The CDR3 spans 15 residues. The CDR3 sequence: CASSLGATGGREQFF. CDR3 bases: TGTGCCAGCAGCTTGGGGGCGACAGGGGGCCGAGAGCAGTTCTTC.

V and J are TRBV9 and TRBJ2-2; 8 nucleotides align to TRBD1. The length of the CDR3 is 14 residues. Trimming cost V 3 bases and J 6 bases; bases outside gene matches: 4. Germline V lookup: CDR1 SGDLS, CDR2 YYNGEE. The CDR3, as DNA: TGTGCCAGCAGCGGACAGGGGTTTTCCGGGGAGCTGTTTTTT. Translating gives CASSGQGFSGELFF.

V usage is TRBV9 and J usage is TRBJ1-3; 9 nucleotides line up with TRBD1. This CDR3 has 16 residues. Per the germline V gene, CDR1 is SGDLS and CDR2 is YYNGEE. Unmatched junction bases numbered 4, after V lost 3 bases and J lost 0 bases. Here the CDR3 DNA reads TGTGCCAGCAGCGGAGGGACAGGGCCCTCTGGAAACACCATATATTTT. It codes for CASSGGTGPSGNTIYF.

Concerning this clone itself: One junction end disagrees with the germline gene, perhaps due to a read error. The gene calls are TRBV7-6 and TRBJ2-1; D ambiguous. The CDR3 sequence is 11 residues long. Germline assignment: CDR1 SGHVS and CDR2 FNYEAQ. In DNA form, the CDR3 reads TGTGCCAGCAGCTCCGACAATGAGCAGTTCTTC. Translation: CASSSDNEQFF.

The rearrangement joins TRBV3-1 (or the pseudogene TRBV3-2) to TRBJ2-3; 14 bases match TRBD2. V gave up 4 bases and J gave up 10 bases; unmatched junction bases: 10. This CDR3 spans 16 amino acids. Germline-derived CDR1 and CDR2 are LGHDT and YNNKEL (reference sequence). The DNA for the CDR3 is TGTGCCAGCAGCCGACCAGCCGGGACTAGCGGGGGACCGCAGTATTTT. Translation gives CASSRPAGTSGGPQYF.